The 20 T cell receptor beta chains below come from one sample, sequenced in a study of blood T cells in healthy people across ages. Then a second PCR, running roughly 7 to 11 cycles, was carried out with a sample-barcoded 5' primer and a J-beta primer mix. TCRdb reprocessed the 5' RACE reads with MiXCR, giving one entry per CDR3 protein. The table records 850,000 to 1,000,000 distinct CDR3 sequences, around 54% of them present only once. The specimen sequenced was blood. All receptors derive from a woman aged 60-75 years in good health.

This chain links TRBV29-1 with TRBJ2-3, with 11 bases aligning to TRBD2. The CDR3 has 15 amino acids. The V and J ends lost 6 bases and 2 bases, in that order; junction bases with no gene match: 7. The germline V gene has CDR1 SQVTM and CDR2 ANQGSEA. This CDR3 is CSVKLAGVPTDTQYF. The CDR3, as DNA: TGCAGCGTGAAACTAGCGGGAGTCCCCACAGATACGCAGTATTTT.

V is TRBV7-6 and J is TRBJ2-3, with D tentatively TRBD2 (5 bases). Germline loops: CDR1 SGHVS, CDR2 FNYEAQ. The V end lost 5 bases, the J end lost 2 bases, and 14 bases lay between the germline ends. The CDR3 covers 15 residues. CDR3 protein: CASSQNSVNTDTQYF. CDR3 DNA: TGTGCCAGCAGCCAAAATAGCGTTAACACAGATACGCAGTATTTT.

This clonotype was counted between two and nine times. The V call is TRBV7-9, the J call TRBJ2-7; possible D gene TRBD2, 6 bases. The CDR3 runs to 13 residues. Trimming cost V 6 bases and J 9 bases, with 18 bases left between them. CDR1 and CDR2 (germline): SEHNR, FQNEAQ (reference sequence). The CDR3: CASSQVGGDVQYF. CDR3 nucleotides: TGTGCCAGCAGTCAAGTGGGGGGAGATGTGCAGTACTTC.

This clonotype was found once. This chain joins TRBV29-1 and TRBJ1-2; 7 bases map to TRBD1. The CDR3 runs to 15 residues. Germline loops: CDR1 SQVTM, CDR2 ANQGSEA. Losses at the gene ends were 5 bases for V and 0 bases for J; bases not matched to a gene: 9. CDR3 loop: CSVRQGRGTNYGYTF. The CDR3 bases are TGCAGCGTTCGACAGGGTCGAGGTACTAACTATGGCTACACCTTC.

This clonotype was seen a few times. This chain uses TRBV6-6 with TRBJ1-2, with D possibly matching TRBD1 (6 bases). CDR3 size: 16 residues. V lost 5 bases to trimming and J lost 0 bases, with 16 bases between them. In germline, CDR1 is MNHNY, CDR2 SVGAGI (reference sequence). The CDR3 loop reads CASSARRRTANYGYTF. CDR3 nucleotides: TGTGCCAGCAGTGCGCGCCGGAGGACAGCTAACTATGGCTACACCTTC.

The rearrangement joins TRBV28 to TRBJ2-6; a possible D gene is TRBD1 (5 bases). Germline V gives CDR1 MDHEN, CDR2 SYDVKM. The germline V and J ends were trimmed by 3 bases and 0 bases, with 9 bases remaining between them. This CDR3 contains 16 residues. The CDR3 spells CASSFPTVSGANVLTF. CDR3 DNA: TGTGCCAGCAGTTTCCCGACAGTCTCTGGGGCCAACGTCCTGACTTTC.

The chain is built from TRBV28 and TRBJ2-5; 7 positions match TRBD2. The CDR3 has 14 residues. Germline V gene lookup returns CDR1 MDHEN and CDR2 SYDVKM. Unmatched junction bases numbered 10, after V lost 5 bases and J lost 7 bases. The CDR3 reads CASSPGGRIGTQYF. The CDR3 bases are TGTGCCAGCAGTCCCGGCGGGAGAATTGGGACCCAGTACTTC.

V usage is TRBV28 and J usage is TRBJ2-3; maybe TRBD2 (5 bases). The CDR3 has 14 amino acids. V shed 9 bases and J shed 2 bases, with 15 bases lying between them. Germline V gives CDR1 MDHEN, CDR2 SYDVKM. CDR3 bases: TGTGCCAGTATTCATGGACTTTTCACAGATACGCAGTATTTT. Translating gives CASIHGLFTDTQYF.

The rearrangement links TRBV15 to TRBJ2-2, with D possibly being TRBD2 (5 bases). V lost 4 bases to trimming and J lost 4 bases, with 10 bases between them. The CDR3 spans 14 residues. From germline, CDR1 is LNHNV and CDR2 YYDKDF (reference sequence). The CDR3 sequence is CATSTAEGTGELFF. CDR3 nucleotides: TGTGCCACCAGCACAGCTGAGGGCACCGGGGAGCTGTTTTTT. The whole variable domain, remainder taken from reference TRBV15 and TRBJ2-2, is DAMVIQNPRYQVTQFGKPVTLSCSQTLNHNVMYWYQQKSSQAPKLLFHYYDKDFNNEADTPDNFQSRRPNTSFCFLDIRSPGLGDTAMYLCATSTAEGTGELFFGEGSRLTVL.

On this clonotype itself: This may be a read error: a much more frequent sequence differs by one nucleotide. This rearrangement joins TRBV2 to TRBJ2-1; tentatively, D is TRBD2 (5 bases). The CDR3 spans 12 residues. Germline V lookup: CDR1 SNHLY, CDR2 FYNNEI. Trimming took off 4 bases at V and 10 bases at J, with 11 bases between the two ends. CDR3 bases: TGTGCCAGCAGTGGAGGGCGTTACGAGCAGTTCTTC. Protein sequence: CASSGGRYEQFF.

V is TRBV28 and J is TRBJ2-5; the match to TRBD1 covers 9 bases. The DNA matches TRBJ2-7 better at its end, which makes the J call doubtful. CDR3 length: 13 amino acids. From germline, CDR1 is MDHEN and CDR2 SYDVKM. The CDR3 spells CASRTTTGGEQYF. CDR3 nucleotides: TGTGCCAGCAGGACTACGACAGGGGGCGAGCAGTACTTC.

This chain links TRBV15 with TRBJ1-4; the match to TRBD1 covers 9 bases. The CDR3 spans 16 residues. Looked up from germline, CDR1 is LNHNV and CDR2 is YYDKDF (reference sequence). V lost 7 bases to trimming and J lost 7 bases; unmatched junction nucleotides: 13. Here the CDR3 DNA reads TGTGCCACCATGGACCACAACAGGGGGCAACTTGAAAAACTGTTTTTT. Translating gives CATMDHNRGQLEKLFF.

This chain links TRBV20-1 with TRBJ2-7, with a possible D match to TRBD2 (5 bases). Judging by the DNA end, TRBJ2-4 fits better; the J call may be wrong. Germline V CDR1 and CDR2: DFQATT, SNEGSKA (reference sequence). The CDR3 length is 12 residues. The DNA of the CDR3 is TGCAGTGCTAGACCGGCGGGAAACATTCAGTACTTC. It encodes CSARPAGNIQYF.

This clonotype has a handful of counts. This chain joins TRBV7-2 and TRBJ2-7, with 7 bases lining up with TRBD1. The CDR3 is made up of 15 amino acids. V shed 3 bases, J shed 0 bases, and the junction held 5 bases outside the gene matches. Per germline, CDR1 SGHTA and CDR2 FQGNSA. The CDR3 DNA sequence: TGTGCCAGCAGCTTTAACAGGGGAGCCTCCTACGAGCAGTACTTC. Encoded protein: CASSFNRGASYEQYF.

This clonotype was counted only a few times. The rearrangement joins TRBV12-3 or TRBV12-4 to TRBJ1-5; the D is unclear. The CDR3 runs 12 residues. V lost 5 bases and J 0 bases, leaving 2 bases between the germline ends. The CDR3 loop reads CASSVSNQPQHF. CDR3 coding DNA: TGTGCCAGCAGTGTTAGCAATCAGCCCCAGCATTTT.

J is TRBJ2-7 and V is TRBV7-8; TRBD1 matches 7 bases. With V trimmed by 5 bases and J by 9 bases, 10 bases remained unmatched. Germline loops: CDR1 SGHVS, CDR2 FQNEAQ. CDR3 size: 13 residues. The CDR3 region is CASSRQGVDGQYF. The CDR3 DNA reads TGTGCCAGCAGCAGACAGGGTGTGGACGGGCAGTACTTC.

The gene calls are TRBV3-1 and TRBJ2-4, with TRBD1 matching 8 bases. The CDR3 spans 17 residues. Losses at the gene ends were 4 bases for V and 0 bases for J; bases not matched to a gene: 8. Per germline, CDR1 LGHDT and CDR2 YNNKEL (reference sequence). This CDR3 reads CASSPGTGGKAKNIQYF. The CDR3 DNA follows: TGTGCCAGCAGCCCGGGGACAGGTGGGAAAGCCAAAAACATTCAGTACTTC.

This chain links TRBV12-3 or TRBV12-4 with TRBJ2-5; 10 bases map to TRBD2. The CDR3 has 16 residues. The V gene end was trimmed by 1 base and the J gene end by 11 bases; junction bases not matched to a gene: 13. The DNA for the CDR3 is TGTGCCAGCAGTTTAGTAAGCGGGAGGGTGAGGGATGAGCAGTACTTC. Translation gives CASSLVSGRVRDEQYF.

The chain links TRBV6-2 or TRBV6-3 to TRBJ2-6, with D uncertain. Germline V CDR1 and CDR2: MNHEY, SVGEGT. V shed 7 bases and J shed 0 bases, with 16 bases lying between them. The CDR3 contains 17 residues. CDR3 sequence (DNA): TGTGCCAGCACCTATACGGCCCTCGGCTCTGGGGCCAACGTCCTGACTTTC. Protein sequence: CASTYTALGSGANVLTF.

J is TRBJ2-3 and V is TRBV29-1; D tentatively reads TRBD1 or TRBD2 (5 bases each). The V gene's germline CDR1 is SQVTM and CDR2 ANQGSEA. Deletions cut 3 bases from V and 0 bases from J, with 10 bases between. The CDR3 runs 14 residues. The chain's CDR3 is CSVEGEGSTDTQYF. In DNA, the CDR3 is TGCAGCGTTGAGGGGGAAGGAAGCACAGATACGCAGTATTTT.